Following are 27 T cell receptor beta chains from one sample sequenced in a study of T cell repertoires in cytomegalovirus infection. TCRdb reprocessed the reads via MiXCR and lists one record per CDR3 protein. In the table there are 150,000 to 200,000 distinct CDR3 sequences, around 15% of which are singletons. Sequenced sample: PBMCs. The source of these receptors is a human donor in good health (CMV status not recorded). Some clones in this sample may be carry-over from other donors' samples.

The chain links TRBV27 to TRBJ2-1; D not resolved. V was clipped by 0 bases and J by 8 bases, with 8 bases between them. This CDR3 has 13 amino acids. CDR1 and CDR2 from the germline V gene are MNHEY and SMNVEV (reference sequence). The CDR3 DNA reads as TGTGCCAGCAGTTTATCGATGGTGTATGAGCAGTTCTTC. This translates into CASSLSMVYEQFF.

This clonotype was picked up many times. The V call is TRBV2, the J call TRBJ2-4; D unresolved. Germline V CDR1 and CDR2: SNHLY, FYNNEI. Trimming pared 2 bases from V and 0 bases from J, leaving 11 bases between. CDR3 length: 16 residues. The CDR3 DNA sequence: TGTGCCAGCAGTGAAAGGAAAGTTCTAGCCAAAAACATTCAGTACTTC. This encodes CASSERKVLAKNIQYF.

The table lists this clonotype with a few counts. The gene calls are TRBV5-5 and TRBJ2-3; 13 nucleotides line up with TRBD2. CDR3 length: 16 amino acids. V trimming: 5 bases; J trimming: 2 bases; junction bases outside the gene matches: 5. Germline CDR1 reads SGHKS; CDR2 reads YYEKEE (reference sequence). The CDR3, as DNA: TGTGCCAGCAGATGGGGACTAGCGGGGACCACAGATACGCAGTATTTT. It encodes CASRWGLAGTTDTQYF.

The rearrangement uses TRBV5-4 and TRBJ2-3; 8 positions match TRBD2. Per germline, CDR1 SGHNT and CDR2 YYREEE (reference sequence). The CDR3 loop spans 19 amino acids. Trimming took 3 bases from V and 2 from J; bases not matched to a gene: 17. The CDR3: CASSSPPGASGGFTDTQYF. The CDR3 nucleotides read TGTGCCAGCAGCTCCCCTCCCGGGGCGAGCGGGGGTTTCACAGATACGCAGTATTTT.

This clonotype was picked up many times. V is TRBV7-2 and J is TRBJ1-2; the D gene is possibly TRBD1 (5 bases). The CDR3 is 13 residues long. V lost 3 bases and J lost 4, with 9 bases in between. Germline V CDR1 and CDR2: SGHTA, FQGNSA. The CDR3 loop is CASSLTESYGYTF. The CDR3, as DNA: TGTGCCAGCAGCTTGACAGAGTCCTATGGCTACACCTTC.

Many counts were recorded for this clonotype. The V gene is TRBV7-2, the J gene TRBJ2-7, with D possibly being TRBD1 (6 bases). CDR3 length: 14 amino acids. V was trimmed by 5 bases and J by 0 bases, leaving 11 bases between them. Per germline, CDR1 SGHTA and CDR2 FQGNSA. The CDR3 DNA sequence: TGTGCCAGCAGCGGAACAGGGTACTCCTACGAGCAGTACTTC. Its translation is CASSGTGYSYEQYF.

This clonotype was recorded many times. This sequence joins TRBV7-9 and TRBJ1-3; D not certain. The ends were cut back, 2 bases at V and 8 bases at J, with 10 bases in the middle. Germline V gene data show CDR1 as SEHNR and CDR2 as FQNEAQ (reference sequence). The CDR3 has 13 residues. CDR3 in amino acids: CASSLPGADTIYF. For the CDR3, the DNA is TGTGCCAGCAGCTTACCGGGCGCGGACACCATATATTTT.

This clonotype was seen more than once but under ten times. This chain joins TRBV11-2 and TRBJ2-7; D perhaps matches TRBD2 (6 bases). This CDR3 is built from 14 residues. V gave up 8 bases and J gave up 2 bases, with 16 bases separating them. The germline V gene has CDR1 SGHAT and CDR2 FQNNGV. The CDR3 coding sequence is TGTGCCAGCGCGACTAGTCCGCCCCCCTACGAGCAGTACTTC. It yields the protein CASATSPPPYEQYF.

This clonotype was seen repeatedly, ten times or more. This chain joins TRBV28 and TRBJ1-1, with D maybe TRBD1 (6 bases). Germline assignment: CDR1 MDHEN and CDR2 SYDVKM. Trimming shortened V by 7 bases and J by 1 base, and 16 bases separated the two germline ends. The CDR3 sequence is 15 residues long. The CDR3 DNA reads as TGTGCCAGCACCTACCCAGGACAGCGGAACACTGAAGCTTTCTTT. Translation: CASTYPGQRNTEAFF.

This clonotype was recorded many times. The genes are TRBV27 and TRBJ2-7; D is unclear. Deletions cut 3 bases from V and 7 bases from J, with 16 bases between. There are 14 residues in the CDR3. Germline assignment: CDR1 MNHEY and CDR2 SMNVEV (reference sequence). CDR3 DNA: TGTGCCAGCAGTTTTAGCCTTGTGGCCGAGGAGCAGTACTTC. It specifies CASSFSLVAEEQYF.

The table lists this clonotype with many counts. This chain joins TRBV11-2 and TRBJ2-5, with a tentative D call TRBD1 (6 bases). The germline V gene encodes CDR1 SGHAT and CDR2 FQNNGV. Deletions cut 1 base from V and 4 bases from J, with 7 bases between. The CDR3 has 13 amino acids. Written as DNA, the CDR3 is TGTGCCAGCAGCTTAGCGGACAGAGAGACCCAGTACTTC. It yields the protein CASSLADRETQYF.

This clonotype has at least ten counts. The chain carries TRBV7-3 and TRBJ1-1, with D unclear. V gave up 1 base and J gave up 1 base, with 4 bases separating them. Looked up from germline, CDR1 is SGHTA and CDR2 is FQGTGA. This CDR3 comprises 13 residues. CDR3 DNA: TGTGCCAGCAGCTTAAATCAGAACACTGAAGCTTTCTTT. Residues: CASSLNQNTEAFF.

This clonotype was observed a few times. The V call is TRBV24-1, the J call TRBJ2-1; D remains unclear. Trimming took off 3 bases at V and 0 bases at J, with 11 bases between the two ends. Per germline, CDR1 KGHDR and CDR2 SFDVKD. The CDR3 is 16 residues long. The DNA for the CDR3 is TGTGCCACCAGTGATACAACAGAGAGCTCCTACAATGAGCAGTTCTTC. Amino acids: CATSDTTESSYNEQFF.

This clonotype was seen only a few times. The rearrangement uses TRBV27 and TRBJ2-7, with 10 nucleotides matching TRBD1. J gave up 5 bases and V 2 bases, and 3 bases lay outside the gene matches. The CDR3 has 14 amino acids. Looked up from germline, CDR1 is MNHEY and CDR2 is SMNVEV (reference sequence). Written as DNA, the CDR3 is TGTGCCAGCAGTTTAGGGACAGGGGTCCACGAGCAGTACTTC. Its translation: CASSLGTGVHEQYF.

This clonotype was found many times. V gene TRBV12-3 or TRBV12-4 combines with J gene TRBJ2-3; TRBD2 aligns across 7 bases. V shed 6 bases, J shed 2 bases, and the junction held 8 bases outside the gene matches. This CDR3 is built from 15 residues. The CDR3 loop reads CASRFAGASTDTQYF. DNA for the CDR3: TGTGCCAGCAGGTTCGCGGGAGCCTCCACAGATACGCAGTATTTT.

The CDR3 here is CASSSPEWVAALDEQFF. The DNA of the CDR3 is TGTGCCAGCAGTTCCCCCGAGTGGGTAGCGGCTCTGGATGAGCAGTTCTTC. The V call is TRBV28, the J call TRBJ2-1; D perhaps matches TRBD2 (6 bases). CDR1 is MDHEN and CDR2 is SYDVKM in the germline V gene. CDR3 length: 17 amino acids. V lost 4 bases and J lost 8, with 24 bases in between. Combining the CDR3 with reference TRBV28 and TRBJ2-1 gives the whole variable domain DVKVTQSSRYLVKRTGEKVFLECVQDMDHENMFWYRQDPGLGLRLIYFSYDVKMKEKGDIPEGYSVSREKKERFSLILESASTNQTSMYLCASSSPEWVAALDEQFFGPGTRLTVL.

This clonotype was seen a few times. This rearrangement joins TRBV20-1 to TRBJ2-1; TRBD1 or TRBD2 may be the D gene (5 bases each). The CDR3 contains 13 residues. V lost 4 bases to trimming and J lost 4 bases, with 11 bases between them. CDR1 is DFQATT and CDR2 is SNEGSKA in the germline V gene (reference sequence). For the CDR3, the DNA is TGCAGTGCTAAACGGGACGGGTACAATGAGCAGTTCTTC. Amino acid sequence: CSAKRDGYNEQFF.

The rearrangement joins TRBV2 to TRBJ2-7, with unresolved D. CDR1 is SNHLY, CDR2 FYNNEI, per germline. V lost 0 bases and J 3 bases, leaving 6 bases between the germline ends. The CDR3 covers 13 residues. This CDR3 reads CASSEAVVYEQYF. The CDR3 bases are TGTGCCAGCAGTGAAGCTGTAGTCTACGAGCAGTACTTC.

There are many counts of this clonotype. J is TRBJ2-3 and V is TRBV10-3; D possibly uses TRBD1 or TRBD2 (5 bases each). From germline, CDR1 is ENHRY and CDR2 SYGVKD. The CDR3 loop spans 16 amino acids. The ends were cut back, 3 bases at V and 4 bases at J, with 17 bases in the middle. The CDR3 sequence is CAISDQGRLGPDTQYF. In DNA, the CDR3 is TGTGCCATCAGTGATCAGGGACGCCTAGGTCCAGATACGCAGTATTTT.

The table lists this clonotype with many counts. V gene TRBV7-8 combines with J gene TRBJ1-2; D is possibly TRBD1 (5 bases). The germline gives CDR1 SGHVS, CDR2 FQNEAQ. CDR3 length equals 13 residues. Trimming cost V 1 base and J 7 bases, with 10 bases left between them. CDR3 nucleotides: TGTGCCAGCAGCTTAGGACAGTCTTTTGGCTACACCTTC. Protein sequence: CASSLGQSFGYTF.

This clonotype was recorded a few times. The rearrangement uses TRBV5-6 and TRBJ2-1; no clear D gene. The CDR3 consists of 14 residues. Trimming cost V 2 bases and J 3 bases, with 9 bases left between them. Germline values: CDR1 SGHDT, CDR2 YYEEEE. The CDR3 protein is CASSFVENYNEQFF. The CDR3 DNA reads TGTGCCAGCAGCTTTGTGGAGAACTACAATGAGCAGTTCTTC.

This chain uses TRBV7-6 with TRBJ2-2; 9 bases line up with TRBD2. V was clipped by 5 bases and J by 8 bases; unmatched bases: 3. Looked up from germline, CDR1 is SGHVS and CDR2 is FNYEAQ. This CDR3 is 13 amino acids long. This chain's CDR3 is CASSTSGSGELFF. The CDR3 nucleotides are TGTGCCAGCAGCACTAGCGGGTCAGGGGAGCTGTTTTTT.

This clonotype is a singleton in its sample. V is TRBV6-2 or TRBV6-3 and J is TRBJ2-3; D gene ambiguous. Germline V gene sequence: CDR1 MNHEY, CDR2 SVGEGT. The ends were cut back, 8 bases at V and 7 bases at J, with 10 bases in the middle. The CDR3 length is 11 residues. CDR3 in amino acids: CASDGLNTQYF. CDR3 coding DNA: TGTGCCAGCGACGGGCTCAATACGCAGTATTTT.

This chain connects TRBV10-3 to TRBJ2-6; 7 nucleotides line up with TRBD2. V was clipped by 6 bases and J by 4 bases; unmatched bases: 12. The CDR3 is 17 residues long. Germline values: CDR1 ENHRY, CDR2 SYGVKD. This CDR3 is CAISSVGPGGGANVLTF. The CDR3 nucleotides read TGTGCCATCAGCTCGGTTGGTCCGGGGGGAGGGGCCAACGTCCTGACTTTC.

This chain links TRBV6-5 with TRBJ2-1; 14 bases are shared with TRBD2. V shed 7 bases, J shed 7 bases, and the junction held 9 bases outside the gene matches. The germline gives CDR1 MNHEY, CDR2 SVGAGI. The CDR3 consists of 16 residues. DNA for the CDR3: TGTGCCAGCACCCCCAGGACTAGCGGGGGGCATAATGAGCAGTTCTTC. Translated: CASTPRTSGGHNEQFF.

This clonotype was counted only a few times. This chain joins TRBV27 and TRBJ1-5; a weak D match, TRBD1 (6 bases). In germline, CDR1 is MNHEY, CDR2 SMNVEV (reference sequence). V was shortened by 4 bases and J by 2 bases, with 12 bases between the two germline ends. The CDR3 extends over 15 amino acids. In nucleotides, the CDR3 is TGTGCCAGCAGTTCCGGGACAAAGGGCAATCAGCCCCAGCATTTT. Translation: CASSSGTKGNQPQHF.

This clonotype has a handful of counts. V gene TRBV2 combines with J gene TRBJ1-2; 12 bases line up with TRBD1. The length of the CDR3 is 13 residues. The V gene's germline CDR1 is SNHLY and CDR2 FYNNEI. V was pared by 7 bases and J by 7 bases, with 4 bases of the junction left unmatched. DNA for the CDR3: TGTGCCAGCACCGGGACAGGGGGCTCTGGCTACACCTTC. This sequence encodes CASTGTGGSGYTF.